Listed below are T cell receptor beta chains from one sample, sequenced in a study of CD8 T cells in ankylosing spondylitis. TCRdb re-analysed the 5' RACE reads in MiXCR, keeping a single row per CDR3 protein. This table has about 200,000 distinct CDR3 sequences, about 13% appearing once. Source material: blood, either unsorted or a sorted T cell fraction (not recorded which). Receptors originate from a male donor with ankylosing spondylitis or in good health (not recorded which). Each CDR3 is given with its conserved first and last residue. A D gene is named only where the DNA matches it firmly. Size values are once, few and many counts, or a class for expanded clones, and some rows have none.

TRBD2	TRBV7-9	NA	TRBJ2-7	TGTGCCAGCAGCAAACTAGCGGCCCCGTGGGAGCAGTACTTC	CASSKLAAPWEQYF
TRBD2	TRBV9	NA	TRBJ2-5	TGTGCCAGCAGCGCTAGTGGACTAGCGGGGAGCCTGGGAGAGGCCCAGTACTTC	CASSASGLAGSLGEAQYF
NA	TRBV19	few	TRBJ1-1	TGTGCCAGTAGTATAACGCCCGGGCCACCAGGAGCTTTCTTT	CASSITPGPPGAFF
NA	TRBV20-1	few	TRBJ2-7	TGCAGTGTTGAACTTCACTACGAGCAGTACTTC	CSVELHYEQYF
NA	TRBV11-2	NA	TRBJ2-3	TGTGCCAGCAGCTTAGCAACAGGACTACACACAGATACGCAGTATTTT	CASSLATGLHTDTQYF
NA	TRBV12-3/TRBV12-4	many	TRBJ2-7	TGTGCCAGCAGTTTACAGGGAAGCCCCTACGAGCAGTACTTC	CASSLQGSPYEQYF
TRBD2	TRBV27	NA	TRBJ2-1	TGTGCCAGCAGTCCGCCCGGACTAGCGGGAGCCTTTTGGGAGCAGTTCTTC	CASSPPGLAGAFWEQFF
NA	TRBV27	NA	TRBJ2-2	TGTGCCAGCAGTTGGTCGGGCGGGGAGCTGTTTTTT	CASSWSGGELFF
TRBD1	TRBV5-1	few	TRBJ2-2	TGCGCCAGCAGCTCCTCAGGGGGCCGAGACACCGGGGAGCTGTTTTTT	CASSSSGGRDTGELFF
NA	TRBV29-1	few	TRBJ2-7	TGCAGCGTTGACAGCGGTACAACCTACGAGCAGTACTTC	CSVDSGTTYEQYF
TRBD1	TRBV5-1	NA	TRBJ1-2	TGCGCCAGCAGTCGGAACGACAGGGACTATGGCTACACCTTC	CASSRNDRDYGYTF
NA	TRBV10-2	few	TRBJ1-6	TGCGCCAGCAGTGATGGTTCACCCCTCCACTTT	CASSDGSPLHF
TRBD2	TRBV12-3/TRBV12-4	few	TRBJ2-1	TGTGCCAGCAGTTTGCTAGCGGGAGAGGTGTACAATGAGCAGTTCTTC	CASSLLAGEVYNEQFF
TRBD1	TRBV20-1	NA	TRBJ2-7	TGCAGTGCCCGGGACAGGGGGCGAGCCTACGAGCAGTACTTC	CSARDRGRAYEQYF
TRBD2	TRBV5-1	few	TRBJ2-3	TGCGCCAGCAGCTCCAAATTAGCGGGAGAGACAGATACGCAGTATTTT	CASSSKLAGETDTQYF
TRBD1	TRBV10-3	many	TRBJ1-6	TGTGCCATCAGTGAGTCCGGGACAGGAGATAATTCACCCCTCCACTTT	CAISESGTGDNSPLHF
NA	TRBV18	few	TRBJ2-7	TGTGCCAGCTCACCACCCCTCGAAGGGCGCCGGAGCTTCTACGAGCAGTACTTC	CASSPPLEGRRSFYEQYF
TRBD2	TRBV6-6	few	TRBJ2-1	TGTGCCAGCAGTGTTCTAAGCGGGGGGGCCATCTGGTGTGAGCAGTTCTTC	CASSVLSGGAIWCEQFF
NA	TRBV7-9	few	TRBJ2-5	TGTGCCAGCAGCCGGGACCCCCAAGAGACCCAGTACTTC	CASSRDPQETQYF
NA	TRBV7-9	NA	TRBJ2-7	TGTGCCAGCAGCTTAGCGGCGGGCCTTATCTCCTACGAGCAGTACTTC	CASSLAAGLISYEQYF
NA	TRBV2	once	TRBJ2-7	TGTGCCAGCAGTGACGGGGTTGCCGTCGAGCAGTACTTC	CASSDGVAVEQYF
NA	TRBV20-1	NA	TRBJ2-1	TGCAGTGCTAGAGAGGGGCCCGGGGGTAACTCCTACAATGAGCAGTTCTTC	CSAREGPGGNSYNEQFF
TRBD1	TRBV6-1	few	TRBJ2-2	TGTGCCAGCAGCTCAGGGGGTTACACCGGGGAGCTGTTTTTT	CASSSGGYTGELFF
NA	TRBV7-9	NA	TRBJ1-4	TGTGCCAGCAGCTTAGAGGATGAAAAACTGTTTTTT	CASSLEDEKLFF
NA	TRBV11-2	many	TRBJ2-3	TGTGCCAGCAGCTCTGCCCTTTCTGATACGCAGTATTTT	CASSSALSDTQYF
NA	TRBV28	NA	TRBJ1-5	TGTGCCAGCAGTTTATCCGCGAGCAATCAGCCCCAGCATTTT	CASSLSASNQPQHF
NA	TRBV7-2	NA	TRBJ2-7	TGTGCCAGCAGCTTACCCCCTCCCTCCTACGAGCAGTACTTC	CASSLPPPSYEQYF
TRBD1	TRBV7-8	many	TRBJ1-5	TGTGCCAGCAGCCCCGGGACAGCGCATCAGCCCCAGCATTTT	CASSPGTAHQPQHF
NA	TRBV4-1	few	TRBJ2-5	TGCGCCAGCAGCCAAGAACAGAGCCAACTGGGGACCCAGTACTTC	CASSQEQSQLGTQYF
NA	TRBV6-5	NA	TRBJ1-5	TGTGCCAGCAGATACTACAGGGTTCAGCCCCAGCATTTT	CASRYYRVQPQHF
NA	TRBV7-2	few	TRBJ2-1	TGTGCCAGCAGCTTAGGCGGGACGAATGAGCAGTTCTTC	CASSLGGTNEQFF
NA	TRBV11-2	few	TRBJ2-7	TGTGCCAGCAGCTTAAACGATTTTAGCTCCTACGAGCAGTACTTC	CASSLNDFSSYEQYF
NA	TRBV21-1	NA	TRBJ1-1	TGTGCCAGCAGCAAATTTACGGTTAGGCAGGGGAGGAGGGACACTGAAGCTTTCTTT	CASSKFTVRQGRRDTEAFF
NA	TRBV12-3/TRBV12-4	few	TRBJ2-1	TGTGCCAGCAGCCCCCCAGGGGGGAGCTACAATGAGCAGTTCTTC	CASSPPGGSYNEQFF
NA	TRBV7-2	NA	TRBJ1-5	TGTGCCAGCAGCTTAGTAGAGGGAAATCAGCCCCAGCATTTT	CASSLVEGNQPQHF